This T cell receptor beta chain appears in the sequencing data of a study of technical replicates of blood from several donors. This clone was observed once. Repertoires were generated with immunoSEQ multiplex PCR, while TCRdb's copy carries only in-frame clones and drops some. Among 80,000 or so clones, 85% to 95% were seen once, and the ten largest hold over 0.35%. Germline assignment: CDR1 LGHNT and CDR2 FRNRAP. With V trimmed by 5 bases and J by 7 bases, 8 bases remained unmatched. This CDR3 comprises 14 residues. The specimen was T cells isolated from PBMCs. The source is a human donor in good health. V usage is TRBV12-5 and J usage is TRBJ2-7, with TRBD2 matching 10 bases. CDR3 sequence: CASGEREGPGEQYF. The CDR3 coding sequence is TGTGCTAGTGGTGAGCGGGAGGGCCCAGGAGAGCAGTACTTC.